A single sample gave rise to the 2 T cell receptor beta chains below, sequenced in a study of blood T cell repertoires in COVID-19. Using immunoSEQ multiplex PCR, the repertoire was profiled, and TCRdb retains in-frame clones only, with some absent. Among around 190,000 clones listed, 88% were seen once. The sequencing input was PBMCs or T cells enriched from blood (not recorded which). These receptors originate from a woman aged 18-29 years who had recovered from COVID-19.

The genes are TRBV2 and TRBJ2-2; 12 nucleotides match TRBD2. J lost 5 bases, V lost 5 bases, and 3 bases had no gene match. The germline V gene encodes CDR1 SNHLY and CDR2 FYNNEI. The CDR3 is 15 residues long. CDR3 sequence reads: CASSPGLAGTGELFF. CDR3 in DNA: TGTGCCAGCAGTCCCGGACTAGCGGGAACCGGGGAGCTGTTTTTT. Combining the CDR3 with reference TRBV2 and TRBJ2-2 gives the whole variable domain EPEVTQTPSHQVTQMGQEVILRCVPISNHLYFYWYRQILGQKVEFLVSFYNNEISEKSEIFDDQFSVERPDGSNFTLKIRSTKLEDSAMYFCASSPGLAGTGELFFGEGSRLTVL.

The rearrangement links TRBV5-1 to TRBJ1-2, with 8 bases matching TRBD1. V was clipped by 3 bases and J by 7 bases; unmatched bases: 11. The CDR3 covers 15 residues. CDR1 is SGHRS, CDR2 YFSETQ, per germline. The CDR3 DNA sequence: TGCGCCAGCAGCTGGGGGACAGGATCGGGATTTGGCTACACCTTC. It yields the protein CASSWGTGSGFGYTF.